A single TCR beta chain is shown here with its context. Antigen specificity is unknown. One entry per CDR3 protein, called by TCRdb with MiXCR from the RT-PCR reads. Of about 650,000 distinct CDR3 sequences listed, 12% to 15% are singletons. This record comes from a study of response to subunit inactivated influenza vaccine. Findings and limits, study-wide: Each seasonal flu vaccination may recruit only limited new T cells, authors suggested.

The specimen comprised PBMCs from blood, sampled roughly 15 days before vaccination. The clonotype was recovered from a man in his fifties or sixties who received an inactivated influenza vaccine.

The CDR3 DNA follows: TGTGCCAGCAGCCCTCTGAGGGGGGCAACTTTTAATGAGCAGTTCTTC. Amino acids: CASSPLRGATFNEQFF. This chain links TRBV11-1 with TRBJ2-1; D tentatively reads TRBD1 or TRBD2 (6 bases each). The CDR3 covers 16 residues. The germline CDR1 and CDR2 sequences are SGHAT and FQDESV (reference sequence). V was cut by 5 bases and J by 7 bases, with 21 bases left in between.